Below, 30 T cell receptor beta chains from the same sample are listed, as sequenced in a study of T cell changes during pregnancy in multiple sclerosis. Assay used: immunoSEQ multiplex PCR; TCRdb lists only in-frame clones, some missing. This sample has over 80,000 clones, with 80% to 95% found just once. The sample in question was peripheral blood, obtained in the third trimester of pregnancy. These receptors all stem from a female donor in good health, enrolled as a control in a pregnancy study.

The chain combines TRBV25-1 with TRBJ1-1; TRBD1 agrees at 7 bases. Trimming removed 2 bases from V and 0 bases from J; junction bases left unmatched: 6. The CDR3 length is 16 residues. The V gene's germline CDR1 is MGHDK and CDR2 SYGVNS. The CDR3 nucleotides are TGTGCCAGCAGTGAAGGGACAGCATTCTTGAACACTGAAGCTTTCTTT. Protein: CASSEGTAFLNTEAFF.

The genes are TRBV5-4 and TRBJ1-2, with TRBD1 matching 11 bases. The J segment lost 9 bases and the V segment lost 4 bases, leaving 11 bases of the junction unmatched. Germline lookup yields CDR1 SGHNT and CDR2 YYREEE (reference sequence). This CDR3 has 15 amino acids. Here the CDR3 reads CASSTIPGTGGRYTF. The CDR3 DNA is TGTGCCAGCAGCACCATCCCCGGGACAGGGGGACGCTACACCTTC.

The V call is TRBV6-5, the J call TRBJ2-7; 10 bases line up with TRBD1. The CDR3 extends over 16 amino acids. Losses at the gene ends were 0 bases for V and 3 bases for J; bases not matched to a gene: 5. The V gene's germline CDR1 is MNHEY and CDR2 SVGAGI. The CDR3 DNA sequence: TGTGCCAGCAGTTACTCGACAGGGGGCATATTCTACGAGCAGTACTTC. Translation gives CASSYSTGGIFYEQYF.

V gene TRBV9 combines with J gene TRBJ2-3; tentatively, D is TRBD2 (6 bases). This CDR3 contains 17 residues. Germline CDR1 reads SGDLS; CDR2 reads YYNGEE. Trimming removed 0 bases from V and 6 bases from J, with 20 bases in between. The CDR3 spells CASSVGWDSEKQDTQYF. The CDR3, as DNA: TGTGCCAGCAGCGTAGGTTGGGACTCCGAAAAACAGGATACGCAGTATTTT.

This sequence joins TRBV4-1 and TRBJ2-4; TRBD2 matches 7 bases. The V and J ends lost 0 bases and 10 bases, in that order; junction bases with no gene match: 9. Germline loops: CDR1 MGHRA, CDR2 YSYEKL. The CDR3 consists of 15 residues. CDR3 sequence reads: CASSQDGREHNIQYF. In DNA, the CDR3 is TGCGCCAGCAGCCAAGACGGGCGGGAGCATAATATTCAGTACTTC.

This chain's CDR3 is CASSRLAGSQETQYF. The CDR3 coding sequence is TGTGCCAGCTCACGGCTAGCGGGCTCCCAAGAGACCCAGTACTTC. This chain links TRBV18 with TRBJ2-5; 8 positions match TRBD2. The germline V gene has CDR1 KGHSH and CDR2 LQKENI. The length of the CDR3 is 15 residues. Unmatched junction bases numbered 5, after V lost 4 bases and J lost 1 base.

The chain couples TRBV7-9 to TRBJ2-7; possibly TRBD1 for D (5 bases). Germline V gene lookup returns CDR1 SEHNR and CDR2 FQNEAQ (reference sequence). CDR3 size: 13 residues. V was cut by 6 bases and J by 0 bases, with 9 bases left in between. The CDR3 here is CASRQDPSYEQYF. CDR3 bases: TGTGCCAGCAGACAGGACCCCTCCTACGAGCAGTACTTC. Complete variable domain (other parts from reference TRBV7-9 and TRBJ2-7): DTGVSQNPRHKITKRGQNVTFRCDPISEHNRLYWYRQTLGQGPEFLTYFQNEAQLEKSRLLSDRFSAERPKGSFSTLEIQRTEQGDSAMYLCASRQDPSYEQYFGPGTRLTVT.

The chain has TRBV6-5 and TRBJ2-3; D remains ambiguous. Trimming cost V 8 bases and J 2 bases, with 11 bases left between them. The CDR3 covers 13 residues. The germline V gene encodes CDR1 MNHEY and CDR2 SVGAGI. CDR3: CASARRITDTQYF. CDR3 coding DNA: TGTGCCAGCGCTCGCAGGATCACAGATACGCAGTATTTT.

The genes are TRBV9 and TRBJ1-1, with D perhaps TRBD1 (6 bases). Trimming cost V 3 bases and J 8 bases, with 17 bases left between them. The CDR3 loop spans 14 amino acids. Per the germline V gene, CDR1 is SGDLS and CDR2 is YYNGEE. The CDR3 coding sequence is TGTGCCAGCAGCGCATATGGTCAAGGGACAGAAGCTTTCTTT. Protein: CASSAYGQGTEAFF.

The rearrangement uses TRBV6-1 and TRBJ2-1; the match to TRBD1 covers 7 bases. Germline CDR1 and CDR2: MNHNS and SASEGT. The CDR3 contains 15 residues. V was clipped by 2 bases and J by 3 bases; unmatched bases: 4. CDR3 sequence reads: CASSETSGGYNEQFF. The CDR3 DNA sequence: TGTGCCAGCAGTGAAACGTCAGGGGGCTACAATGAGCAGTTCTTC.

The chain uses TRBV5-4 and TRBJ1-1; D unclear. Germline CDR1 is SGHNT and CDR2 is YYREEE (reference sequence). The CDR3 loop spans 14 amino acids. Trimming took off 4 bases at V and 1 base at J, with 11 bases between the two ends. DNA for the CDR3: TGTGCCAGCAGCCACCTAGGCGGGAACACTGAAGCTTTCTTT. Its translation is CASSHLGGNTEAFF.

This clone was detected once. The sample has other DNA sequences that encode this CDR3 too. This chain links TRBV7-9 with TRBJ1-2; 10 nucleotides match TRBD1. Germline V lookup: CDR1 SEHNR, CDR2 FQNEAQ (reference sequence). The CDR3 sequence is 14 residues long. V was pared by 4 bases and J by 2 bases, with 1 base of the junction left unmatched. CDR3 in DNA: TGTGCCAGCAGCTCGGGACAGGGGAACTATGGCTACACCTTC. Its translation is CASSSGQGNYGYTF.

V is TRBV5-1 and J is TRBJ2-1, with 8 bases lining up with TRBD2. V lost 0 bases to trimming and J lost 7 bases; unmatched junction nucleotides: 6. Germline V gene lookup returns CDR1 SGHRS and CDR2 YFSETQ. There are 15 residues in the CDR3. The CDR3 nucleotides are TGCGCCAGCAGCTTGGTGTCTCCGGGGGGGAATGAGCAGTTCTTC. Translating gives CASSLVSPGGNEQFF.

As regards this clone: The junction differs from germline at one of its ends, possibly a read error. The V and J genes are TRBV7-9 and TRBJ2-2; D is possibly TRBD2 (6 bases). Germline-derived CDR1 and CDR2 are SEHNR and FQNEAQ (reference sequence). This CDR3 spans 15 amino acids. The DNA for the CDR3 is TGTGCCAGCAGCTTAGGCGGGACGAATACCGGGGAGCTGTTTTTT. As protein: CASSLGGTNTGELFF.

Only one count was recorded for this clone. This chain connects TRBV6-1 to TRBJ1-1; 8 bases line up with TRBD1. There are 11 residues in the CDR3. After removal of 2 bases from V and 10 bases from J, the junction contained 0 bases not matched to a gene. Germline V gene lookup returns CDR1 MNHNS and CDR2 SASEGT. CDR3 nucleotides: TGTGCCAGCAGTGAAACAGGGGGAGCTTTCTTT. It is translated as CASSETGGAFF.

The chain carries TRBV28 and TRBJ2-1; D gene uncertain. Trimming stripped 0 bases from V and 6 bases from J, with 15 bases between. Germline CDR1 MDHEN, CDR2 SYDVKM. This CDR3 has 16 amino acids. In nucleotides, the CDR3 is TGTGCCAGCAGTTTATGGGGCGTGATTCTTACCAATGAGCAGTTCTTC. This gives the protein CASSLWGVILTNEQFF.

The V gene is TRBV28, the J gene TRBJ2-7; 7 bases line up with TRBD1. Germline V gives CDR1 MDHEN, CDR2 SYDVKM. V lost 6 bases to trimming and J lost 0 bases; unmatched junction nucleotides: 8. The CDR3 totals 15 residues. CDR3 DNA sequence: TGTGCCAGCAGCCGGGACAGACCTATCTCCTACGAGCAGTACTTC. It encodes CASSRDRPISYEQYF.

V and J are TRBV28 and TRBJ1-2; 7 nucleotides align to TRBD1. Trimming took 6 bases from V and 4 from J; bases not matched to a gene: 8. Per the germline V gene, CDR1 is MDHEN and CDR2 is SYDVKM. The CDR3 covers 14 residues. The CDR3, as DNA: TGTGCCAGCAGAGGGGGACAGTTGACCTATGGCTACACCTTC. It specifies CASRGGQLTYGYTF.

Only a few counts were recorded for this clone. This rearrangement joins TRBV27 to TRBJ1-5; D ambiguous. Per the germline V gene, CDR1 is MNHEY and CDR2 is SMNVEV (reference sequence). This CDR3 has 12 amino acids. V lost 3 bases to trimming and J lost 9 bases, with 9 bases between them. In DNA, the CDR3 is TGTGCCAGCAGTTTTGAGGGCGGGCCCCAGCATTTT. Its translation: CASSFEGGPQHF.

This rearrangement joins TRBV7-8 to TRBJ1-1; a weak D match, TRBD1 (5 bases). The germline gives CDR1 SGHVS, CDR2 FQNEAQ. V lost 6 bases to trimming and J lost 8 bases, with 16 bases between them. The CDR3 is made up of 13 amino acids. The CDR3 spells CASRSQAPKEAFF. Written as DNA, the CDR3 is TGTGCCAGCAGATCACAGGCTCCTAAGGAAGCTTTCTTT.

The chain uses TRBV4-1 and TRBJ1-6; no clear D. The V gene's germline CDR1 is MGHRA and CDR2 YSYEKL. CDR3 length: 13 residues. V shed 0 bases and J shed 14 bases, with 11 bases lying between them. The CDR3 protein is CASSQERRESLHF. The CDR3 DNA follows: TGCGCCAGCAGCCAAGAACGAAGGGAGTCCCTCCACTTT.

The V call is TRBV11-2, the J call TRBJ1-5; a possible D gene is TRBD1 (5 bases). Germline CDR1 reads SGHAT; CDR2 reads FQNNGV. The CDR3 length is 13 residues. The ends were cut back, 3 bases at V and 3 bases at J, with 6 bases in the middle. Here the CDR3 DNA reads TGTGCCAGCAGCTTGACAGACAATCAGCCCCAGCATTTT. Translating it yields CASSLTDNQPQHF. The entire variable domain, with the rest obtained from reference TRBV11-2 and TRBJ1-5, is as follows: EAGVAQSPRYKIIEKRQSVAFWCNPISGHATLYWYQQILGQGPKLLIQFQNNGVVDDSQLPKDRFSAERLKGVDSTLKIQPAKLEDSAVYLCASSLTDNQPQHFGDGTRLSIL.

This chain connects TRBV5-5 to TRBJ2-1, with 12 bases fitting TRBD2. Germline CDR1 SGHKS, CDR2 YYEKEE (reference sequence). There are 14 residues in the CDR3. V dropped 2 bases and J dropped 7; count of bases not matched to a gene: 1. This CDR3 reads CASSFGLAGNEQFF. The CDR3 DNA reads as TGTGCCAGCAGCTTCGGACTAGCGGGAAATGAGCAGTTCTTC.

The chain has TRBV6-4 and TRBJ2-3, with a weak D call TRBD2 (6 bases). Trimming removed 2 bases at V and 0 bases at J, with 9 bases between. The germline V gene has CDR1 MRHNA and CDR2 SNTAGT. The CDR3 runs 15 residues. Written as DNA, the CDR3 is TGTGCCAGCAGTGACGGGAGCGGGAGCACAGATACGCAGTATTTT. Its translation is CASSDGSGSTDTQYF.

The chain links TRBV4-1 to TRBJ2-7, with D tentatively TRBD2 (5 bases). The CDR3 is made up of 13 amino acids. CDR1 and CDR2 (germline): MGHRA, YSYEKL. Trimming cost V 3 bases and J 4 bases, with 10 bases left between them. CDR3 nucleotides: TGCGCCAGCAGCCAGGCAGCGGTATACGAGCAGTACTTC. Its protein is CASSQAAVYEQYF.

The chain joins TRBV9 to TRBJ1-2, with D maybe TRBD1 (6 bases). This CDR3 has 15 residues. Germline V gene lookup returns CDR1 SGDLS and CDR2 YYNGEE. Trimming took off 4 bases at V and 0 bases at J, with 13 bases between the two ends. The chain's CDR3 is CASSTRGASNYGYTF. In DNA, the CDR3 is TGTGCCAGCAGCACCCGGGGGGCCTCTAACTATGGCTACACCTTC.

This clone was observed once. The rearrangement uses TRBV13 and TRBJ2-5; D call uncertain. Germline loops: CDR1 PRHDT, CDR2 FYEKMQ (reference sequence). This CDR3 has 13 residues. The V end was cut by 5 bases, the J end by 1 base, with 8 bases between. CDR3 coding DNA: TGTGCCAGCAGCCCTCGGGTCCAAGAGACCCAGTACTTC. This codes for CASSPRVQETQYF.

The chain joins TRBV27 to TRBJ2-3; 7 positions agree with TRBD2. The V and J ends lost 6 bases and 2 bases, in that order; junction bases with no gene match: 8. Germline V gives CDR1 MNHEY, CDR2 SMNVEV (reference sequence). There are 15 residues in the CDR3. CDR3 sequence: CASRLGGGYTDTQYF. CDR3 DNA sequence: TGTGCCAGCAGATTGGGCGGGGGATACACAGATACGCAGTATTTT.

The genes are TRBV7-9 and TRBJ2-6, with a tentative D call TRBD1 (7 bases). CDR3 length: 15 amino acids. V was pared by 1 base and J by 12 bases, with 16 bases between. Germline V gives CDR1 SEHNR, CDR2 FQNEAQ (reference sequence). CDR3 bases: TGTGCCAGCAGCTTAGTGGAGGGGGCAACAAGCGTCCTGACTTTC. Its protein product is CASSLVEGATSVLTF. The full variable domain, completed using reference TRBV7-9 and TRBJ2-6, is DTGVSQNPRHKITKRGQNVTFRCDPISEHNRLYWYRQTLGQGPEFLTYFQNEAQLEKSRLLSDRFSAERPKGSFSTLEIQRTEQGDSAMYLCASSLVEGATSVLTFGAGSRLTVL.

The chain links TRBV7-2 to TRBJ2-7; D might be TRBD2 (6 bases). This CDR3 has 14 amino acids. Germline loops: CDR1 SGHTA, CDR2 FQGNSA. V lost 3 bases, J lost 0 bases, and 9 bases lay in between. The CDR3 nucleotides are TGTGCCAGCAGCTTGGCCGGGAGCTCCTACGAGCAGTACTTC. It encodes CASSLAGSSYEQYF.